Shown below are 9 T cell receptor beta chains from a single sample sequenced in a study of blood T cell repertoires in COVID-19. The data were produced by immunoSEQ multiplex PCR, yet TCRdb's version contains in-frame clones alone and is incomplete. The sample shows 190,000 or so clones, roughly 83% of them seen only once. The sequenced material came from PBMCs or T cells enriched from blood (not recorded which). The receptors originated from a woman aged 25 to 45 who had recovered from COVID-19.

This clone was seen only once. The chain is built from TRBV28 and TRBJ1-2, with 7 positions matching TRBD1. The CDR3 spans 14 residues. V shed 4 bases, J shed 5 bases, and the junction held 7 bases outside the gene matches. The germline V gene encodes CDR1 MDHEN and CDR2 SYDVKM. The DNA for the CDR3 is TGTGCCAGCAGTTCCCTTGGGGACAGATATGGCTACACCTTC. Protein product: CASSSLGDRYGYTF.

The chain carries TRBV19 and TRBJ2-7; no clear D gene. With 1 base removed from V and 2 bases from J, the gap between germline ends came to 3 bases. Germline CDR1 reads LNHDA; CDR2 reads SQIVND (reference sequence). The CDR3 extends over 12 amino acids. CDR3 DNA sequence: TGTGCCAGTAGTATAGGTACCTACGAGCAGTACTTC. Protein: CASSIGTYEQYF.

This chain uses TRBV5-1 with TRBJ2-1, with 12 bases fitting TRBD2. Per the germline V gene, CDR1 is SGHRS and CDR2 is YFSETQ. The CDR3 covers 18 residues. With V trimmed by 0 bases and J by 2 bases, 6 bases remained unmatched. CDR3 nucleotide sequence: TGCGCCAGCAGCTTGGGGACTAGCGGGAAATCGACCTACAATGAGCAGTTCTTC. As protein: CASSLGTSGKSTYNEQFF.

The chain is built from TRBV2 and TRBJ2-1; 7 bases are shared with TRBD1. J lost 3 bases, V lost 6 bases, and 8 bases had no gene match. CDR3 size: 15 residues. Germline V gene lookup returns CDR1 SNHLY and CDR2 FYNNEI. The CDR3 loop reads CASSPTGTDYNEQFF. DNA of the CDR3: TGTGCCAGCAGCCCTACCGGGACAGACTACAATGAGCAGTTCTTC.

The chain recombines TRBV19 with TRBJ1-5; TRBD1 aligns across 7 bases. J was trimmed by 0 bases and V by 4 bases; bases with no gene match: 6. Germline V CDR1 and CDR2: LNHDA, SQIVND (reference sequence). CDR3 size: 16 residues. CDR3 loop: CASSNWDSYSNQPQHF. In DNA form, the CDR3 reads TGTGCCAGTAGTAATTGGGACAGCTATAGCAATCAGCCCCAGCATTTT.

The rearrangement uses TRBV25-1 and TRBJ1-3; 8 nucleotides line up with TRBD1. J lost 4 bases, V lost 0 bases, and 11 bases had no gene match. Germline V lookup: CDR1 MGHDK, CDR2 SYGVNS. This CDR3 has 18 amino acids. DNA of the CDR3: TGTGCCAGCAGTGAATATTTCACCCAGGGGGCAACAGGAAACACCATATATTTT. Amino acid sequence: CASSEYFTQGATGNTIYF.

The chain recombines TRBV11-1 with TRBJ1-6; weak D call: TRBD1 (5 bases). CDR3 length: 12 residues. In germline, CDR1 is SGHAT, CDR2 FQDESV (reference sequence). The germline V and J ends were trimmed by 2 bases and 13 bases, with 9 bases remaining between them. CDR3 residues: CASSLMQGPLHF. The CDR3 nucleotides read TGTGCCAGCAGCTTAATGCAGGGTCCCCTCCACTTT.

The J gene is TRBJ2-1, the V gene TRBV3-1 (or the pseudogene TRBV3-2); 13 nucleotides match TRBD2. V was clipped by 3 bases and J by 8 bases; unmatched bases: 13. Germline loops: CDR1 LGHDT, CDR2 YNNKEL (reference sequence). The CDR3 spans 18 residues. The CDR3 here is CASSHIPGLAGDRDEQFF. The CDR3 DNA reads as TGTGCCAGCAGCCATATCCCTGGACTAGCGGGAGATCGGGATGAGCAGTTCTTC.

V is TRBV7-9 and J is TRBJ2-7; TRBD2 matches at 12 bases. The length of the CDR3 is 16 residues. J was trimmed by 3 bases and V by 2 bases; bases with no gene match: 5. Germline V gene sequence: CDR1 SEHNR, CDR2 FQNEAQ (reference sequence). The CDR3 sequence: CASSLLTSGRFYEQYF. The DNA of the CDR3 is TGTGCCAGCAGCTTATTAACTAGCGGGAGGTTCTACGAGCAGTACTTC.